The T cell receptor beta chain under discussion was sequenced for a study of blood T cell repertoires in COVID-19 (dated by TCRdb to about 2020). At the level of the whole study: Samples from collaborators originated in the United States, Italy and Spain and spanned both the acute and convalescent phases of COVID-19. Where HLA class I and class II types were available, the types were taken from metadata supplied by the sample provider, not from assay-based typing. Deeply sampled blood TCRbeta repertoires from subjects exposed to, actively infected with, or recovered from COVID-19 were included in the dataset. The material from the prospective study consisted of cDNA or gDNA derived from T cells, B-cell-depleted T cells, or PBMCs. The sample metadata nearly always contained a de-identified subject ID, COVID-19 status, age in years and sex. The repertoires were made available in a free public database intended to serve as a resource for research on the immune response to SARS-CoV-2. Samples were obtained from the ongoing ImmuneRACE study (first 160 participants) and from about 1,300 subjects provided by 6 global collaborators. What the study reported, not specific to this receptor: The amount of clinical and demographic metadata varied by source and participant and was provided uncurated.

As regards this clone: Its recognized antigen is unknown. No per-base quality is available; no much larger clone lies one base away.

Participants in the prospective study were enrolled through a virtual design, were aged roughly 18 to 100 years, and lived in roughly 24 United States geographic areas. In the prospective study, cohorts were assigned on the basis of participant-reported clinical history obtained from a screening survey and a study questionnaire. Exposed participants had been in contact, within 2 weeks of entering the study, with a person who had a PCR-confirmed or clinician-diagnosed case of COVID-19. Mobile phlebotomists in the prospective study collected whole blood, serum and a nasopharyngeal or oropharyngeal swab from every participant. Prospective study participants could optionally give additional blood draws and questionnaires over an approximately 2-month period. Blood samples from the prospective study were shipped frozen or at room temperature prior to DNA extraction. TCRbeta CDR3 regions were amplified from genomic DNA using the immunoSEQ Assay, a bias-controlled multiplex PCR. As for the original processing: The number of nucleated cells in each sample was estimated by amplification of reference gene primers within the assay. Sequence reads were collapsed and filtered to measure the absolute abundance of every unique TCRbeta CDR3 rearrangement. For each sample, productive Simpson clonality was calculated as the square root of Simpson's diversity index across productive rearrangements. TCRdb re-hosts the immuneACCESS table, in-frame sequences only. Its copies lack some clones; in the studies checked, an unresolved V gene accounts for under half of them, and the cause for the rest is not known. V, J and clone size derive from that table, while D and trimming were established from the DNA sequence. This sample holds about 240,000 clones; 83% were observed only once. Together, the top ten hold 3.5% to 4% of the sample.

The trim is 6 bases for V and 5 bases for J, with a gap of 16 bases between the germline ends. The cysteine opens and the phenylalanine closes a CDR3 of 14 amino acids. Only the CDR3 portion is preserved as DNA: 42 bases, with reading frame beginning at the first base. The germline V gene (reference sequence) supplies CDR1 LNHDA and CDR2 SQIVND. The TCR was taken from a woman in her thirties or forties who had been exposed to COVID-19. The sequence is built from TRBV19 and TRBJ1-1, with no reliable assignment of the D segment. The sequenced material came from PBMCs or T cells enriched from blood (not recorded which). The sequence in DNA is TGTGCCAGTAGACCAACCCGGGTGGGTACTGAAGCTTTCTTT. This encodes CASRPTRVGTEAFF.